What follows describes a single T cell receptor (beta chain). This clonotype appeared a few times. Its antigen is unknown. Base qualities are not recorded, but no much larger clone differs from it by a single base. The data originate from a study of response to subunit inactivated influenza vaccine listed by TCRdb under 2018. In the study overall: Deep quantitative profiling of the T cell receptor repertoire was used in the study to follow responses to a trivalent subunit inactivated influenza vaccine. Study-level results and caveats: The authors proposed that each seasonal influenza vaccination may bring in only a limited number of new T cells.

The CDR3 runs 13 amino acids, cysteine and phenylalanine included. CDR3 DNA only is kept here, 39 bases in frame from base 1. V lost 3 bases and J lost 7 bases; the stretch between them is 10 bases long. Receptors were amplified or captured by RT-PCR. TCRdb records Illumina HiSeq 2500 as the sequencer. Starting from the raw public reads, TCRdb applied fastp trimming at Q25, assembled clones with MiXCR and retained in-frame beta chains. Identical CDR3 proteins give one entry, which carries the most common genes and DNA. This sample is represented by about 580,000 distinct CDR3 sequences; about 15% of them were singletons. Roughly 11% of the sample is held by the ten biggest clonotypes.

The chain couples TRBV12-3 or TRBV12-4 to TRBJ2-1, and the D gene may be TRBD1, 6 bases matching. The sequenced sample was PBMCs from blood, obtained roughly 12 days after vaccination. This TCR came from a man aged 45 to 65 who received an inactivated influenza vaccine. Donor details come from another sample of the same person, matched by shared clones. The DNA sequence is as follows: TGTGCCAGCAGTTTTCCCGACAGGAATGAGCAGTTCTTC. It encodes CASSFPDRNEQFF.